This TCR beta chain was sequenced in a study of tumor and adjacent non-tumor tissue in lung cancer. This sample's RNA came from whole unsorted tissue. This clonotype was seen many times. The library came from three nested PCR rounds adapted from ARM-PCR protocols. Each CDR3 protein gets one entry after TCRdb re-called the multiplex PCR reads with MiXCR. Altogether around 120,000 distinct CDR3 sequences are present, about 66% being singletons, with the ten largest covering over 10%. Trimming removed 0 bases at V and 2 bases at J, with 8 bases between. The germline V gene encodes CDR1 MGHRA and CDR2 YSYEKL. CDR3 length: 14 amino acids.

Source material: lung tumor tissue. V usage is TRBV4-1 and J usage is TRBJ2-7; perhaps TRBD2 as D (6 bases). The receptor comes from a man younger than 40 with non-small cell lung cancer. CDR3 DNA sequence: TGCGCCAGCAGCCAAGAGGGACTGGCCTACGAGCAGTACTTC. It specifies CASSQEGLAYEQYF.